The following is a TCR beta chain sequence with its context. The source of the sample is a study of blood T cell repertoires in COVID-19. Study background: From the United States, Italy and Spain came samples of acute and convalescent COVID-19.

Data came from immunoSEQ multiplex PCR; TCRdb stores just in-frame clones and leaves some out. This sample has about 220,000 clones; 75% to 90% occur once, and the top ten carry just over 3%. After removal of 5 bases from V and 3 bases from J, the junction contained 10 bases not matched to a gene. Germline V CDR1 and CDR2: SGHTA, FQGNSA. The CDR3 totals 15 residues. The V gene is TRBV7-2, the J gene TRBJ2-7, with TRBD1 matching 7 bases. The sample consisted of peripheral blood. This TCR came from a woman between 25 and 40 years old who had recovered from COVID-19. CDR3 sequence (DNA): TGTGCCAGCAGCCCGGCCCCGGGACAGAGCTACGAGCAGTACTTC. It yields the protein CASSPAPGQSYEQYF.